This TCR beta chain derives from a study of blood T cell repertoires in COVID-19. Whole-study context: Samples came from the United States, Italy and Spain, spanning acute and convalescent COVID-19.

Produced via immunoSEQ multiplex PCR; TCRdb's table is partial and in-frame only. The table has fewer than 60,000 clones, more than 75% seen once. J lost 8 bases, V lost 5 bases, and 10 bases had no gene match. Germline-derived CDR1 and CDR2 are SGHVS and FNYEAQ. This CDR3 is built from 17 residues. The sequencing sample was made of peripheral blood. This TCR came from a human donor in a cohort sampled during active COVID-19. The chain is built from TRBV7-6 and TRBJ2-1; the match to TRBD2 covers 15 bases. The CDR3 nucleotides read TGTGCCAGCAGCCGGGGGACTAGCGGGGGGTACAACGATGAGCAGTTCTTC. Its translation: CASSRGTSGGYNDEQFF. Based on the CDR3 plus reference TRBV7-6 and TRBJ2-1, the full variable domain is GAGVSQSPRYKVTKRGQDVALRCDPISGHVSLYWYRQALGQGPEFLTYFNYEAQQDKSGLPNDRFSAERPEGSISTLTIQRTEQRDSAMYRCASSRGTSGGYNDEQFFGPGTRLTVL.